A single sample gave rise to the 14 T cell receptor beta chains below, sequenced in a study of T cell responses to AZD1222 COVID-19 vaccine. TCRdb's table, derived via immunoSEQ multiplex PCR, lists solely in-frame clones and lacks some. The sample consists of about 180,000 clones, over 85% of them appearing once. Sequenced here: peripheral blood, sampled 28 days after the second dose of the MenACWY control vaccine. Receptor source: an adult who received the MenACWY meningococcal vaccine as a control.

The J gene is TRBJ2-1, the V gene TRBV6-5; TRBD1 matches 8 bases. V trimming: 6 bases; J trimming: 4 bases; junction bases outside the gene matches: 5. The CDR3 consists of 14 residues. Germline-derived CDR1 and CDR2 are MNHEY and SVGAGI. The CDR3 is CASRGTGLYNEQFF. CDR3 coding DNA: TGTGCCAGCAGAGGGACAGGACTTTACAATGAGCAGTTCTTC.

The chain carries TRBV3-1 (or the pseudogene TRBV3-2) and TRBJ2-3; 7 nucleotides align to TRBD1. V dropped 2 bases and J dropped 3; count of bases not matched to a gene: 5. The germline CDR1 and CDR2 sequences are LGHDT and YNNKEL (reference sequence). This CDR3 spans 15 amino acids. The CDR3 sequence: CASSQLQGRTDTQYF. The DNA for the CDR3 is TGTGCCAGCAGCCAATTACAGGGGCGGACAGATACGCAGTATTTT.

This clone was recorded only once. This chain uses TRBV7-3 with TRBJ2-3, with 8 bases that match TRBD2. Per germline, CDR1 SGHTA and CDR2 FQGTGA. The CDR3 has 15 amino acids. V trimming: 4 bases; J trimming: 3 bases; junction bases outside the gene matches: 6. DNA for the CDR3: TGTGCCAGCAGCTCGAAAGGGACTAGGACAGATACGCAGTATTTT. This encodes CASSSKGTRTDTQYF.

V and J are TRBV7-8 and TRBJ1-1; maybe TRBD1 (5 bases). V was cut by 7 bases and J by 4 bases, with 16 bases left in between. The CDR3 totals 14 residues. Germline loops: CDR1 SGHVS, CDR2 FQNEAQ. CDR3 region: CASTLRAQGTEAFF. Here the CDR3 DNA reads TGTGCCAGCACCTTGAGGGCTCAGGGCACTGAAGCTTTCTTT.

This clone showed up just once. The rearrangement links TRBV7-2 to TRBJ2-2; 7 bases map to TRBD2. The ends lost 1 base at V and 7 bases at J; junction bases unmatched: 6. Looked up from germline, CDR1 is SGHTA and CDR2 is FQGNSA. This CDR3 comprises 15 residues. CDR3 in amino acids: CASSLVASGYGELFF. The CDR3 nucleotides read TGTGCCAGCAGCTTAGTAGCTAGCGGTTACGGGGAGCTGTTTTTT.

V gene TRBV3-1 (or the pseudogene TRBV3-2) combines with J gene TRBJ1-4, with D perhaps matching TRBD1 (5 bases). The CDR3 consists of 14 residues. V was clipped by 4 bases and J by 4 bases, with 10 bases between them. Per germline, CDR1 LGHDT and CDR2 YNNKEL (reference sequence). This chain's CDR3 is CASSPGRSNEKLFF. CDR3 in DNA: TGTGCCAGCAGCCCGGGACGGAGTAATGAAAAACTGTTTTTT.

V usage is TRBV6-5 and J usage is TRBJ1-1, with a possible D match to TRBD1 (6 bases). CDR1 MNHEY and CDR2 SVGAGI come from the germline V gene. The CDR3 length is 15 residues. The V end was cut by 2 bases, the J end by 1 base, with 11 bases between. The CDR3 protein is CASSYPQQGNTEAFF. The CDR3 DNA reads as TGTGCCAGCAGTTACCCCCAACAGGGGAACACTGAAGCTTTCTTT.

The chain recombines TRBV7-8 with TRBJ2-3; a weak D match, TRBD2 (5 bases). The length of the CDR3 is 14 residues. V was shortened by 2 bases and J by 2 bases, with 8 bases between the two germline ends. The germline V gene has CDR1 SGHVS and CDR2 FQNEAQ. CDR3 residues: CASSLTGSTDTQYF. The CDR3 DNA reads TGTGCCAGCAGCTTAACGGGGTCCACAGATACGCAGTATTTT. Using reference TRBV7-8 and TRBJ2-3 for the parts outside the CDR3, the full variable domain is GAGVSQSPRYKVAKRGQDVALRCDPISGHVSLFWYQQALGQGPEFLTYFQNEAQLDKSGLPSDRFFAERPEGSVSTLKIQRTQQEDSAVYLCASSLTGSTDTQYFGPGTRLTVL.

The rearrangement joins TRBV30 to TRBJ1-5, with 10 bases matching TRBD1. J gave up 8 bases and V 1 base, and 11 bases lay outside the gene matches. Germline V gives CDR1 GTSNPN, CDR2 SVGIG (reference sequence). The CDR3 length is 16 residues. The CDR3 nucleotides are TGTGCCTGGAGTGATCCGGGACAGGGGTCTACGGAGCCCCAGCATTTT. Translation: CAWSDPGQGSTEPQHF. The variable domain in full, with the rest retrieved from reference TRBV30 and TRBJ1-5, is SQTIHQWPATLVQPVGSPLSLECTVEGTSNPNLYWYRQAAGRGLQLLFYSVGIGQISSEVPQNLSASRPQDRQFILSSKKLLLSDSGFYLCAWSDPGQGSTEPQHFGDGTRLSIL.

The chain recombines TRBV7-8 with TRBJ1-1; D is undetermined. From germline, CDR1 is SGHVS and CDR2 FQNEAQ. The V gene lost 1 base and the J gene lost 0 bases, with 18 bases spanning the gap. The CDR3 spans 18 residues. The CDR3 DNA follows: TGTGCCAGCAGCTTAGAGTCACCGTCGATTCATATGAACACTGAAGCTTTCTTT. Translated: CASSLESPSIHMNTEAFF.

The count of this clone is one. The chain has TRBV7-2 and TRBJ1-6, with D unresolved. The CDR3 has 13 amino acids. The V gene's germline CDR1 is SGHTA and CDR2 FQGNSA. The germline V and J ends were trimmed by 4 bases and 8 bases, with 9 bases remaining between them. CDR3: CASSSNYDSPLHF. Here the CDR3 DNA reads TGTGCCAGCAGCTCGAATTACGATTCACCCCTCCACTTT.

This CDR3 is CASSGSGTPQETQYF. The CDR3 DNA reads TGTGCCAGCAGCGGATCCGGGACACCCCAAGAGACCCAGTACTTC. The V and J genes are TRBV9 and TRBJ2-5; weak D call: TRBD1 (6 bases). CDR1 and CDR2 from the germline V gene are SGDLS and YYNGEE. V was clipped by 3 bases and J by 1 base, with 13 bases between them. The CDR3 totals 15 residues.

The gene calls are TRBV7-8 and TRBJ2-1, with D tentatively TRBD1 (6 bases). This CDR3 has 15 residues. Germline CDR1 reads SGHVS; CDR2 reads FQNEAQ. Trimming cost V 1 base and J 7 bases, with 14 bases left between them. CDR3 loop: CASSLEGRGSNEQFF. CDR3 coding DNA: TGTGCCAGCAGCTTAGAGGGCAGGGGCTCAAATGAGCAGTTCTTC.

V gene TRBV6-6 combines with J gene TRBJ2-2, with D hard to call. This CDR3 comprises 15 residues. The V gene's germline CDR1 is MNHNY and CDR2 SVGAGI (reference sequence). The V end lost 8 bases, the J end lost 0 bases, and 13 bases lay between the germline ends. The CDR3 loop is CASSNLVTNTGELFF. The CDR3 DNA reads TGTGCCAGCTCTAATTTAGTCACGAACACCGGGGAGCTGTTTTTT.